This is a list of T cell receptor beta chains from one sample in a study of glioma-infiltrating T cells. TCRdb passed the multiplex PCR reads through MiXCR, listing each CDR3 protein once. The sample consists of approximately 100,000 distinct CDR3 sequences, about 28% of them appearing once. The sequenced sample was glioma tissue, nonneoplastic brain tissue, or PBMCs (not recorded which). The receptor source for this set is a human donor with low-grade glioma or glioblastoma, undergoing nonglioma brain surgery, or in good health (not recorded which). The CDR3 runs from the conserved cysteine through the conserved F or W. A D gene is named only where the DNA matches it firmly. Size is omitted from some rows. Given values are once, few, many or a class for expanded clones.

j_call cdr3_length v_call d_call clone_size cdr3_aa cdr3_nt
TRBJ2-4 16 TRBV13 TRBD2 . CASREAGGVAKNIQYF TGTGCCAGCAGGGAAGCGGGGGGCGTAGCCAAAAACATTCAGTACTTC
TRBJ2-5 11 TRBV10-3 . many CAIMSQETQYF TGTGCCATCATGTCCCAAGAGACCCAGTACTTC
TRBJ1-2 12 TRBV5-6 . . CASSSLYLGYTF TGTGCCAGCAGCTCCTTGTATCTCGGCTACACCTTC
TRBJ1-5 16 TRBV19 TRBD1 . CASRPSGTGYNQPQHF TGTGCCAGTAGGCCAAGCGGGACAGGATATAATCAGCCCCAGCATTTT
TRBJ1-3 13 TRBV30 . few CAWSSGGGNTIYF TGTGCCTGGAGCTCGGGCGGCGGAAACACCATATATTTT
TRBJ1-1 17 TRBV25-1 TRBD1 . CASSESATGGARTEAFF TGTGCCAGCAGTGAATCCGCGACAGGGGGCGCGAGGACTGAAGCTTTCTTT
TRBJ2-1 15 TRBV5-1 TRBD1 few CASSLGDRDYNEQFF TGCGCCAGCAGCTTGGGGGACAGGGATTACAATGAGCAGTTCTTC
TRBJ2-7 16 TRBV2 TRBD1 few CASSMGQGRSPYEQYF TGTGCCAGCAGTATGGGACAGGGACGGTCTCCCTACGAGCAGTACTTC
TRBJ2-1 16 TRBV19 TRBD1 many CASNPSGRGTYNEQFF TGTGCCAGTAATCCTTCAGGCAGGGGGACCTACAATGAGCAGTTCTTC
TRBJ2-1 13 TRBV28 . few CASKGGHYNGQFF TGTGCCAGCAAGGGGGGGCACTACAATGGGCAGTTCTTC
TRBJ1-5 14 TRBV9 TRBD1 . CASSGGQANQPQHF TGTGCCAGCAGCGGAGGACAGGCCAATCAGCCCCAGCATTTT
TRBJ2-7 11 TRBV7-9 . few CASAGGGEQYF TGTGCCAGCGCTGGGGGCGGCGAGCAGTACTTC
TRBJ2-2 13 TRBV12-5 . few CASGLGNTGELFF TGTGCTAGTGGTTTAGGTAACACCGGGGAGCTGTTTTTT
TRBJ2-5 14 TRBV7-2 . many CASSLDRGQETQYF TGTGCCAGCAGCTTAGATCGGGGGCAAGAGACCCAGTACTTC
TRBJ1-1 14 TRBV9 . once CASRVVDRSTEAFF TGTGCCAGCAGAGTAGTCGATAGGAGCACTGAAGCTTTCTTT
TRBJ1-2 13 TRBV6-2/TRBV6-3 . few CASSYEGNYGYTF TGTGCCAGCAGTTACGAGGGGAACTATGGCTACACCTTC
TRBJ2-2 15 TRBV7-6 . . CASSLAGGSTGELFF TGTGCCAGCAGCCTAGCAGGGGGGAGCACCGGGGAGCTGTTTTTT
TRBJ2-7 11 TRBV15 . many CATSRGYEQYF TGTGCCACCAGCAGAGGCTACGAGCAGTACTTC
TRBJ1-5 15 TRBV7-3 . . CASSFGGGRNQPQHF TGTGCCAGCAGCTTTGGCGGGGGACGCAATCAGCCCCAGCATTTT
TRBJ1-3 16 TRBV7-2 . . CASSLDGAQGGNTIYF TGTGCCAGCAGCTTAGACGGTGCACAGGGTGGAAACACCATATATTTT
TRBJ2-1 17 TRBV27 TRBD2 . CASSGLAGGPGHNEQFF TGTGCCAGCAGCGGACTAGCGGGGGGGCCTGGGCACAATGAGCAGTTCTTC
TRBJ2-1 16 TRBV7-9 . . CASRVGGVSFYNEQFF TGTGCCAGCCGCGTCGGCGGCGTTTCTTTCTACAATGAGCAGTTCTTC
TRBJ1-2 13 TRBV20-1 TRBD1 many CSATTGGDYGYTF TGCAGTGCAACGACAGGGGGGGACTATGGCTACACCTTC
TRBJ2-7 13 TRBV19 . many CAAAPGQSYEQYF TGTGCCGCCGCCCCGGGGCAGAGCTACGAGCAGTACTTC
TRBJ2-1 15 TRBV15 . . CATSSGTVLLYKQFF TGTGCAACCAGCAGCGGGACAGTTTTATTGTATAAGCAGTTCTTC
TRBJ1-6 16 TRBV27 . many CASSLDTGTPHSPLHF TGTGCCAGCAGTCTAGATACCGGGACGCCCCATTCACCCCTCCACTTT
TRBJ2-1 14 TRBV6-6 . many CASSYARGGTEQFF TGTGCCAGCAGTTACGCCAGGGGGGGAACTGAGCAGTTCTTC
TRBJ2-6 15 TRBV5-4 . few CASRGRVSGANVLTF TGTGCCAGCCGGGGTCGTGTCTCTGGGGCCAACGTCCTGACTTTC
TRBJ1-4 14 TRBV28 . . CASHAGSRGEKLFF TGTGCCAGCCATGCCGGTTCTAGAGGAGAAAAACTGTTTTTT
TRBJ2-5 15 TRBV18 . few CASSPRADGGETQYF TGTGCCAGCTCACCCCGAGCAGACGGGGGCGAGACCCAGTACTTC
TRBJ1-2 15 TRBV7-9 TRBD1 . CASSPETGGPWGYTF TGTGCCAGCAGCCCAGAGACAGGGGGCCCGTGGGGCTACACCTTT
TRBJ2-2 15 TRBV5-4 TRBD1 . CASSLTGANTGELFF TGTGCCAGCAGCTTGACAGGGGCGAACACCGGGGAGCTGTTTTTT
TRBJ1-6 16 TRBV6-1 . . CASSELAGGNNSPLHF TGTGCCAGCAGCGAATTGGCTGGGGGGAATAATTCACCCCTCCACTTT